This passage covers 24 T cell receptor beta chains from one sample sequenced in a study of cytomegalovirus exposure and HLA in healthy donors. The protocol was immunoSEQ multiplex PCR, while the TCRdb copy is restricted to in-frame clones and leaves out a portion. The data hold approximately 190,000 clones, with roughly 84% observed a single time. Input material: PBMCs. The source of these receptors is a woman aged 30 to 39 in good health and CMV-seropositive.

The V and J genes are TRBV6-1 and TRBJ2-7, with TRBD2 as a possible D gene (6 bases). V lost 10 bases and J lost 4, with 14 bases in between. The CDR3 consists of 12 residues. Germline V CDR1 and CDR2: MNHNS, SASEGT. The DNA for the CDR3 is TGTGCCACCGGGGGAGCTGGATACGAGCAGTACTTC. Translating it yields CATGGAGYEQYF.

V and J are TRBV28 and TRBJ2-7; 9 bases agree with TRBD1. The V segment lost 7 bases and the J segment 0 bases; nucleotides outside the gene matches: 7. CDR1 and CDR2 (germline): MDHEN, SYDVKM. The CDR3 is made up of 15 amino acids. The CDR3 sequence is CASKRRTGVSYEQYF. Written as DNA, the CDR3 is TGTGCCAGCAAAAGGCGGACAGGGGTCTCCTACGAGCAGTACTTC.

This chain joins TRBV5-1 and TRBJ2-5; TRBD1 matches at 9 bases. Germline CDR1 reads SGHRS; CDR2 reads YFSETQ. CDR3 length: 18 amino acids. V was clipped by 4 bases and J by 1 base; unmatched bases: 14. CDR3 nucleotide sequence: TGCGCCAGCAGCCTACAGGGGGCGCCCCTTGAGGTCCAAGAGACCCAGTACTTC. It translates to CASSLQGAPLEVQETQYF.

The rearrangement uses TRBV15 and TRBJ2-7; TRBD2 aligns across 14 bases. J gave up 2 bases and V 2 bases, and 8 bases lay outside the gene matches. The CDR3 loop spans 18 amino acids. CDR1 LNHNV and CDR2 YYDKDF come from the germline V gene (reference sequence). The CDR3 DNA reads TGTGCCACCAGCAGACCCGGGACTAGCGGGAGACTGACCTACGAGCAGTACTTC. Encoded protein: CATSRPGTSGRLTYEQYF.

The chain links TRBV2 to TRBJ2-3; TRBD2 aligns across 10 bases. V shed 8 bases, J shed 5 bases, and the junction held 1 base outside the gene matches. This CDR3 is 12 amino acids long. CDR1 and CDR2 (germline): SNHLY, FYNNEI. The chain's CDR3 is CASRTSGDTQYF. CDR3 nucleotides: TGTGCCAGCCGGACTAGCGGAGATACGCAGTATTTT.

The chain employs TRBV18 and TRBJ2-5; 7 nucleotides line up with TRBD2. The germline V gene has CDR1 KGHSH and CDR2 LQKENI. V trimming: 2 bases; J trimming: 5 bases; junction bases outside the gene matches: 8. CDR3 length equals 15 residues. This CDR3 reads CASSPLTEGGETQYF. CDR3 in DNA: TGTGCCAGCTCACCATTAACGGAGGGAGGGGAGACCCAGTACTTC. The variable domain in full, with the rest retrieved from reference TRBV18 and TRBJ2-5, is NAGVMQNPRHLVRRRGQEARLRCSPMKGHSHVYWYRQLPEEGLKFMVYLQKENIIDESGMPKERFSAEFPKEGPSILRIQQVVRGDSAAYFCASSPLTEGGETQYFGPGTRLLVL.

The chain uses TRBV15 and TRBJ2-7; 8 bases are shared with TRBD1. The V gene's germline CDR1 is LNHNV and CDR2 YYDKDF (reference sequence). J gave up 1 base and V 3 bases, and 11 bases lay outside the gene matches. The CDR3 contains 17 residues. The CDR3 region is CATSRGLRDRRSYEQYF. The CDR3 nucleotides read TGTGCCACCAGCAGGGGGCTTCGGGACAGGCGGTCCTACGAGCAGTACTTC.

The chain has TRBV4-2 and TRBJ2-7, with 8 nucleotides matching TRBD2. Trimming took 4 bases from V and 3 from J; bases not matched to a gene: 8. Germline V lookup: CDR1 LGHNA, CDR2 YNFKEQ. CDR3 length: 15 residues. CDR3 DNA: TGTGCCAGCAGCCGAGAACTAGCGGTTCTCTACGAGCAGTACTTC. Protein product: CASSRELAVLYEQYF.

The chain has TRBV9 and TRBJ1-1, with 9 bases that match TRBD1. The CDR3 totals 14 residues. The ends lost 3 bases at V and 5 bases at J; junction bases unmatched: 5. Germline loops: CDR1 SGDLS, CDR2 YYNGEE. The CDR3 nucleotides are TGTGCCAGCAGCGGAAACAGGGGGCTTACTGAAGCTTTCTTT. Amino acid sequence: CASSGNRGLTEAFF. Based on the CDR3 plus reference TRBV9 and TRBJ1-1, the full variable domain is DSGVTQTPKHLITATGQRVTLRCSPRSGDLSVYWYQQSLDQGLQFLIQYYNGEERAKGNILERFSAQQFPDLHSELNLSSLELGDSALYFCASSGNRGLTEAFFGQGTRLTVV.

The CDR3 region has the DNA TGTGCCAGCAGTTACTCTCAGGACTCCTACGAGCAGTACTTC. It yields the protein CASSYSQDSYEQYF. The chain is built from TRBV6-5 and TRBJ2-7, with unresolved D. Per the germline V gene, CDR1 is MNHEY and CDR2 is SVGAGI. V dropped 0 bases and J dropped 0 bases, with 6 bases sitting between them. CDR3 length: 14 residues.

This CDR3 reads CASSLPAGPTGGYTF. DNA of the CDR3: TGTGCCAGCAGCTTACCCGCGGGGCCTACGGGTGGCTACACCTTC. V usage is TRBV5-4 and J usage is TRBJ1-2; TRBD1 is a possible D gene (5 bases). The V gene lost 2 bases and the J gene lost 7 bases, with 18 bases spanning the gap. The CDR3 has 15 amino acids. Looked up from germline, CDR1 is SGHNT and CDR2 is YYREEE (reference sequence).

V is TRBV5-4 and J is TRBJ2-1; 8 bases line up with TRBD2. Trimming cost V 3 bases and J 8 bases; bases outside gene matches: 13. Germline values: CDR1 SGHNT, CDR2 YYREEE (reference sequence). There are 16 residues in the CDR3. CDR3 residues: CASSSHSGANLDEQFF. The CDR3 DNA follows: TGTGCCAGCAGCTCACATAGCGGGGCTAACCTCGATGAGCAGTTCTTC.

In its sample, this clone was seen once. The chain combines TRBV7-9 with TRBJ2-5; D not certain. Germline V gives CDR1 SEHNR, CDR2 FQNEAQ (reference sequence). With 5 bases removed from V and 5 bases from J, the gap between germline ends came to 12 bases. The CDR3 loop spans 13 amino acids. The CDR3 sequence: CASSPLEFETQYF. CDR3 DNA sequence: TGTGCCAGCAGCCCTCTGGAGTTTGAGACCCAGTACTTC. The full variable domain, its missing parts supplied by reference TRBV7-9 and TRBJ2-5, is DTGVSQNPRHKITKRGQNVTFRCDPISEHNRLYWYRQTLGQGPEFLTYFQNEAQLEKSRLLSDRFSAERPKGSFSTLEIQRTEQGDSAMYLCASSPLEFETQYFGPGTRLLVL.

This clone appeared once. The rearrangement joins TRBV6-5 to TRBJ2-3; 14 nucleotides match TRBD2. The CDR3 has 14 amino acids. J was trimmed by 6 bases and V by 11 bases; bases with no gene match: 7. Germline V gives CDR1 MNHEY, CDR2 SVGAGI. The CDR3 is CAAGTSGRLDTQYF. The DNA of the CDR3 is TGTGCCGCCGGGACTAGCGGGAGACTGGATACGCAGTATTTT.

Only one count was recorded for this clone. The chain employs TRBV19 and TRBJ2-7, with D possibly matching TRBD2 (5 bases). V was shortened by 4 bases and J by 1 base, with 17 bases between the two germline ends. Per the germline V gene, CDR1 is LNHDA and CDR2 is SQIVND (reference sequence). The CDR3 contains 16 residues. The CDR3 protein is CASSTGGSGYSYEQYF. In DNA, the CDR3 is TGTGCCAGTAGTACTGGCGGGTCAGGATATTCCTACGAGCAGTACTTC.

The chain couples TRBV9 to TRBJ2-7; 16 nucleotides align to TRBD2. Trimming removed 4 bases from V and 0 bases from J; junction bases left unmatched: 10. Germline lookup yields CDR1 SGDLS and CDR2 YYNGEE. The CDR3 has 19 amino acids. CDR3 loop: CASSSGLAGGPEPSYEQYF. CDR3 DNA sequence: TGTGCCAGCAGCTCGGGACTAGCGGGAGGGCCTGAGCCCTCCTACGAGCAGTACTTC.

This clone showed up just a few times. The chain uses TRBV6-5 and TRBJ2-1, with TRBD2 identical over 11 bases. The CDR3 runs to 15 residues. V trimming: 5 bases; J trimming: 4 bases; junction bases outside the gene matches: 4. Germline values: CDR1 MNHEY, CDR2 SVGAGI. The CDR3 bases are TGTGCCAGCAGTATGGGACTAGCGGTATACAATGAGCAGTTCTTC. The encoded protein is CASSMGLAVYNEQFF.

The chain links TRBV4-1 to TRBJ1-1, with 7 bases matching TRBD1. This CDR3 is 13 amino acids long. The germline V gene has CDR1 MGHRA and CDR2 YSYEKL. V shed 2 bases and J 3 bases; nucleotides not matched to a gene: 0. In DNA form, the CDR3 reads TGCGCCAGCAGCCAACAGGGGGACACTGAAGCTTTCTTT. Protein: CASSQQGDTEAFF.

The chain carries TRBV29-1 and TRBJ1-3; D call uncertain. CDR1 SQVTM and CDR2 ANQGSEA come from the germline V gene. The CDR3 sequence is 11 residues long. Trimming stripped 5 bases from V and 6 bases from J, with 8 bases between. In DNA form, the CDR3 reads TGCAGCGTTACTAATGAAAACACCATATATTTT. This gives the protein CSVTNENTIYF.

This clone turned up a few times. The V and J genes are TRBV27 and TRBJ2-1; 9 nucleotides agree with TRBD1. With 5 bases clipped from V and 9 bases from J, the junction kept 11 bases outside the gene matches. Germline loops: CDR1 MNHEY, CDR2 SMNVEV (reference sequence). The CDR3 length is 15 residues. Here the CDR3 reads CASSLRRDRVGEQFF. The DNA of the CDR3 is TGTGCCAGCAGTCTCCGCCGGGACAGGGTTGGTGAGCAGTTCTTC.

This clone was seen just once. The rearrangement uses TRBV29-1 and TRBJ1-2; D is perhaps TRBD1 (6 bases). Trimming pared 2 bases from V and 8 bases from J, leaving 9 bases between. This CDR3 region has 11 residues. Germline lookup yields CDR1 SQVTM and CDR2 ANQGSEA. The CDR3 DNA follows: TGCAGCGTTGAAACAGGGACGGGCTACACCTTC. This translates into CSVETGTGYTF. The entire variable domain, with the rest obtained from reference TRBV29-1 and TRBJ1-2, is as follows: SAVISQKPSRDICQRGTSLTIQCQVDSQVTMMFWYRQQPGQSLTLIATANQGSEATYESGFVIDKFPISRPNLTFSTLTVSNMSPEDSSIYLCSVETGTGYTFGSGTRLTVV.

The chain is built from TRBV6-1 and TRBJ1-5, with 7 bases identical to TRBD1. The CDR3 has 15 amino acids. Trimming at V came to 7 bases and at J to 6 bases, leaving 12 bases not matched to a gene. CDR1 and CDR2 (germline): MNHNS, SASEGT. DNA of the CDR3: TGTGCCAGCATCGGAATAGGGGGCGCAGTTCAGCCCCAGCATTTT. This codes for CASIGIGGAVQPQHF.

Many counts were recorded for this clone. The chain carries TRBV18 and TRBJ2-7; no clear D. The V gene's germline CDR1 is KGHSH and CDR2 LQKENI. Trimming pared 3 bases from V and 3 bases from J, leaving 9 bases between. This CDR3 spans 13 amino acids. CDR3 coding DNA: TGTGCCAGCTCACCCGTCGAGAGCTACGAGCAGTACTTC. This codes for CASSPVESYEQYF.

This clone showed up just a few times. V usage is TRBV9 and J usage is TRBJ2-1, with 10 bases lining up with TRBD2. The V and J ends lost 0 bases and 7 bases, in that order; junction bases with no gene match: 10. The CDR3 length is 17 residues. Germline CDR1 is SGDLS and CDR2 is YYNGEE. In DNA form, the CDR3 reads TGTGCCAGCAGCGTAGAACTGTGGACTAGCGGTATGAATGAGCAGTTCTTC. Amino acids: CASSVELWTSGMNEQFF.